The 30 T cell receptor beta chains listed next were all sequenced from one sample in a study of cytomegalovirus exposure and HLA in healthy donors. 13 Jbeta primers and 60 Vbeta primers were used for the PCR. Sequenced by immunoSEQ multiplex PCR; TCRdb stores in-frame clones only, minus some. The data show 130,000 or so clones, with over 75% seen just once and around 2.2% held by the top ten. The sample consisted of PBMCs. These receptors were obtained from a man between 25 and 39 years old in good health and CMV-seronegative.

The V call is TRBV28, the J call TRBJ2-3; 9 bases match TRBD2. This CDR3 is 18 amino acids long. With V trimmed by 7 bases and J by 6 bases, 20 bases remained unmatched. Germline V CDR1 and CDR2: MDHEN, SYDVKM. The CDR3 loop is CASKLNQGAGGGADTQYF. In nucleotides, the CDR3 is TGTGCCAGCAAACTCAACCAAGGGGCGGGGGGGGGCGCCGATACGCAGTATTTT.

The chain links TRBV11-3 to TRBJ2-1, with 12 bases aligning to TRBD2. CDR1 and CDR2 from the germline V gene are SGHNT and YENEEA. The CDR3 extends over 16 amino acids. After removal of 3 bases from V and 2 bases from J, the junction contained 2 bases not matched to a gene. This CDR3 is CASSFSSGGAYNEQFF. In nucleotides, the CDR3 is TGTGCCAGCAGCTTCTCTAGCGGGGGGGCCTACAATGAGCAGTTCTTC. The whole variable domain, filled in from reference TRBV11-3 and TRBJ2-1, reads EAGVVQSPRYKIIEKKQPVAFWCNPISGHNTLYWYLQNLGQGPELLIRYENEEAVDDSQLPKDRFSAERLKGVDSTLKIQPAELGDSAVYLCASSFSSGGAYNEQFFGPGTRLTVL.

The chain links TRBV2 to TRBJ1-1; D remains unclear. From germline, CDR1 is SNHLY and CDR2 FYNNEI. V was trimmed by 5 bases and J by 3 bases, leaving 10 bases between them. The CDR3 runs 13 residues. The CDR3 DNA sequence: TGTGCCAGCAGTAATAGCGGGGACACTGAAGCTTTCTTT. It yields the protein CASSNSGDTEAFF.

This chain joins TRBV29-1 and TRBJ2-3; maybe TRBD2 (5 bases). CDR1 is SQVTM, CDR2 ANQGSEA, per germline. Trimming left V 8 bases short and J 0 bases short, with 9 bases between. This CDR3 comprises 12 residues. The CDR3 spells CSTWRSTDTQYF. For the CDR3, the DNA is TGCAGCACATGGAGGAGCACAGATACGCAGTATTTT.

This clone appeared once. The chain is built from TRBV10-3 and TRBJ1-1; the match to TRBD1 covers 8 bases. CDR3 size: 16 residues. Trimming at V came to 3 bases and at J to 0 bases, leaving 6 bases not matched to a gene. Germline-derived CDR1 and CDR2 are ENHRY and SYGVKD. CDR3 nucleotides: TGTGCCATCAGTGATGCAGGGGGCCTCATGAACACTGAAGCTTTCTTT. Residues: CAISDAGGLMNTEAFF.

The genes are TRBV7-9 and TRBJ2-3, with D maybe TRBD1 (6 bases). The germline V gene encodes CDR1 SEHNR and CDR2 FQNEAQ (reference sequence). Trimming shortened V by 4 bases and J by 4 bases, and 15 bases separated the two germline ends. CDR3 length: 15 residues. In DNA form, the CDR3 reads TGTGCCAGCAGCTCACCTTTCAGGGGAGCAGATACGCAGTATTTT. It translates to CASSSPFRGADTQYF.

V usage is TRBV7-9 and J usage is TRBJ1-2; possible D gene TRBD1, 5 bases. This CDR3 is 15 amino acids long. Germline V gives CDR1 SEHNR, CDR2 FQNEAQ (reference sequence). Trimming stripped 1 base from V and 10 bases from J, with 19 bases between. The CDR3 loop is CASSLGVGTRFNYTF. The CDR3 DNA sequence: TGTGCCAGCAGCTTAGGGGTCGGGACTCGGTTTAACTACACCTTC. The entire variable domain, with the rest obtained from reference TRBV7-9 and TRBJ1-2, is as follows: DTGVSQNPRHKITKRGQNVTFRCDPISEHNRLYWYRQTLGQGPEFLTYFQNEAQLEKSRLLSDRFSAERPKGSFSTLEIQRTEQGDSAMYLCASSLGVGTRFNYTFGSGTRLTVV.

This clone was seen a single time. The chain joins TRBV6-5 to TRBJ2-2; TRBD2 agrees at 8 bases. The germline V gene encodes CDR1 MNHEY and CDR2 SVGAGI. V shed 4 bases, J shed 3 bases, and the junction held 7 bases outside the gene matches. The CDR3 has 16 amino acids. The CDR3 is CASSSPGGTDTGELFF. The CDR3 nucleotides are TGTGCCAGCAGTTCACCGGGAGGGACGGACACCGGGGAGCTGTTTTTT.

The chain uses TRBV2 and TRBJ2-1, with 10 bases lining up with TRBD1. CDR1 is SNHLY, CDR2 FYNNEI, per germline. The CDR3 is 18 residues long. The J segment lost 4 bases and the V segment lost 1 base, leaving 10 bases of the junction unmatched. The CDR3 loop reads CASSEDGTGVTVYNEQFF. The CDR3 coding sequence is TGTGCCAGCAGTGAAGATGGGACAGGGGTCACCGTATACAATGAGCAGTTCTTC.

The rearrangement links TRBV25-1 to TRBJ1-1, with 7 bases identical to TRBD1. Germline loops: CDR1 MGHDK, CDR2 SYGVNS. The junction had 8 bases not matched to a gene; V was cut back by 2 bases and J by 5 bases. The CDR3 sequence is 15 residues long. The CDR3 nucleotides read TGTGCCAGCAGTGAACCCCGACAGGGAGGAACTGAAGCTTTCTTT. Its protein is CASSEPRQGGTEAFF.

Only a few counts were recorded for this clone. This chain joins TRBV6-1 and TRBJ1-6; 7 bases match TRBD1. There are 14 residues in the CDR3. CDR1 MNHNS and CDR2 SASEGT come from the germline V gene. The ends lost 4 bases at V and 16 bases at J; junction bases unmatched: 13. CDR3 sequence: CASSGTGVHRELHF. CDR3 coding DNA: TGTGCCAGCAGTGGGACAGGAGTACACCGAGAACTCCACTTT.

This clone was counted a few times. The chain is built from TRBV12-5 and TRBJ2-3, with TRBD2 as a possible D gene (6 bases). The CDR3 has 16 amino acids. Germline CDR1 and CDR2: LGHNT and FRNRAP. V was trimmed by 9 bases and J by 0 bases, leaving 19 bases between them. The CDR3: CASPTGAGNSTDTQYF. The CDR3 coding sequence is TGTGCTAGCCCGACTGGGGCGGGGAATAGCACAGATACGCAGTATTTT.

This clone was recorded once. This chain joins TRBV27 and TRBJ2-3, with 7 nucleotides matching TRBD1. Per germline, CDR1 MNHEY and CDR2 SMNVEV (reference sequence). The CDR3 spans 12 residues. The ends lost 6 bases at V and 6 bases at J; junction bases unmatched: 3. CDR3 nucleotides: TGTGCCAGCAGCATGACAGGGGATACGCAGTATTTT. Protein sequence: CASSMTGDTQYF.

DNA of the CDR3: TGTGCCAGCAGTTACCGGGACAACAATGAGCAGTTCTTC. Translation: CASSYRDNNEQFF. This chain connects TRBV6-5 to TRBJ2-1; tentatively, D is TRBD1 (6 bases). Germline V gene data show CDR1 as MNHEY and CDR2 as SVGAGI. V shed 2 bases and J shed 5 bases, with 7 bases lying between them. The CDR3 runs 13 residues.

As DNA, the CDR3 is TGTGCCAGCAGCTTGTTAGAATACGAGCAGTACTTC. Protein sequence: CASSLLEYEQYF. The genes are TRBV5-6 and TRBJ2-7; the D is unclear. V lost 1 base and J lost 4, with 6 bases in between. Germline V gene lookup returns CDR1 SGHDT and CDR2 YYEEEE. The CDR3 loop spans 12 amino acids.

The chain is built from TRBV5-1 and TRBJ2-7; 9 nucleotides line up with TRBD1. The junction had 9 bases not matched to a gene; V was cut back by 0 bases and J by 5 bases. The CDR3 is 16 amino acids. Per the germline V gene, CDR1 is SGHRS and CDR2 is YFSETQ. CDR3 sequence: CASSLGPLQGADEQYF. CDR3 coding DNA: TGCGCCAGCAGCTTGGGTCCTCTACAGGGGGCGGACGAGCAGTACTTC.

The rearrangement joins TRBV15 to TRBJ2-3; 7 bases align to TRBD2. Trimming cost V 8 bases and J 8 bases; bases outside gene matches: 10. This CDR3 spans 13 amino acids. Per germline, CDR1 LNHNV and CDR2 YYDKDF (reference sequence). The CDR3 bases are TGTGCCACCCTCCCCGAGTGGGGGGGTACGCAGTATTTT. The encoded protein is CATLPEWGGTQYF.

This chain connects TRBV7-9 to TRBJ1-2, with 8 bases identical to TRBD1. The CDR3 runs to 13 residues. The V segment lost 0 bases and the J segment 14 bases; nucleotides outside the gene matches: 8. Germline CDR1 reads SEHNR; CDR2 reads FQNEAQ (reference sequence). The CDR3: CASSLAHAGGFTF. The CDR3 nucleotides read TGTGCCAGCAGCTTAGCGCACGCAGGGGGCTTTACCTTC.

About this clone itself: An end of the junction does not agree with germline; a read error may underlie this. V usage is TRBV7-9 and J usage is TRBJ2-7, with D possibly being TRBD1 (5 bases). CDR1 is SEHNR and CDR2 is FQNEAQ in the germline V gene (reference sequence). This CDR3 is built from 18 residues. CDR3 in DNA: TGTTCCAGCAGCCCCCGGGCAGGGCCCCTTACCAGCTCCTACGAGCAGTACTTC. Encoded protein: CSSSPRAGPLTSSYEQYF.

The chain joins TRBV7-2 to TRBJ1-2, with D possibly matching TRBD1 (5 bases). Germline loops: CDR1 SGHTA, CDR2 FQGNSA. The CDR3 runs to 16 residues. Trimming cost V 1 base and J 0 bases, with 12 bases left between them. CDR3 nucleotide sequence: TGTGCCAGCAGCTTAGATGCGGGGGTTACTAACTATGGCTACACCTTC. Residues: CASSLDAGVTNYGYTF.

The rearrangement uses TRBV6-1 and TRBJ2-5; D is perhaps TRBD1 (6 bases). Germline V CDR1 and CDR2: MNHNS, SASEGT. V lost 5 bases, J lost 1 base, and 11 bases lay in between. The length of the CDR3 is 14 residues. The CDR3 protein is CASSPRTVQETQYF. CDR3 DNA sequence: TGTGCCAGCAGTCCCCGGACAGTCCAAGAGACCCAGTACTTC.

The J gene is TRBJ2-2, the V gene TRBV12-1; the table gives TRBD2 as D, unverified against the DNA. TRBV12-1 is described as a pseudogene. The CDR3 length is 18 residues. The CDR3 DNA sequence: TGTGCCAGCAGCTTTTCCCCCCTAAAGGCGGAGGGCCACCGGGGAGCTGTTTTT. Translation: CASSFSPLKAEGHRGAVF.

The CDR3 nucleotides read TGTGCCAGCAGCTTAGGAAGTAGCGGGGGGCACACAGATACGCAGTATTTT. It specifies CASSLGSSGGHTDTQYF. The chain recombines TRBV7-6 with TRBJ2-3; 10 bases line up with TRBD2. This CDR3 has 17 residues. Germline loops: CDR1 SGHVS, CDR2 FNYEAQ. The V gene end was trimmed by 1 base and the J gene end by 2 bases; junction bases not matched to a gene: 6.

The chain is built from TRBV18 and TRBJ1-1, with TRBD1 matching over 9 bases. The CDR3 is 17 amino acids. V gave up 2 bases and J gave up 2 bases; unmatched junction bases: 9. CDR1 and CDR2 (germline): KGHSH, LQKENI. The CDR3 coding sequence is TGTGCCAGCTCACCATTGGTCGGACAGGGGTCTAACACTGAAGCTTTCTTT. Encoded protein: CASSPLVGQGSNTEAFF.

The chain couples TRBV7-7 to TRBJ2-5; D unresolved. The CDR3 loop spans 12 amino acids. CDR1 SSHAT and CDR2 FNYEAQ come from the germline V gene (reference sequence). V was trimmed by 6 bases and J by 5 bases, leaving 10 bases between them. In DNA form, the CDR3 reads TGTGCCAGCAGGCCAGTCGGGGAGACCCAGTACTTC. Protein sequence: CASRPVGETQYF. Complete variable domain (other parts from reference TRBV7-7 and TRBJ2-5): GAGVSQSPRYKVTKRGQDVTLRCDPISSHATLYWYQQALGQGPEFLTYFNYEAQPDKSGLPSDRFSAERPEGSISTLTIQRTEQRDSAMYRCASRPVGETQYFGPGTRLLVL.

This chain links TRBV5-4 with TRBJ2-7, with D perhaps matching TRBD1 (6 bases). CDR1 is SGHNT and CDR2 is YYREEE in the germline V gene (reference sequence). This CDR3 is built from 14 residues. Trimming stripped 4 bases from V and 3 bases from J, with 14 bases between. The CDR3 is CASSHSTGFYEQYF. CDR3 in DNA: TGTGCCAGCAGCCACAGCACAGGGTTCTACGAGCAGTACTTC.

J is TRBJ1-2 and V is TRBV6-1, with 8 nucleotides matching TRBD1. CDR3 length: 14 amino acids. Losses at the gene ends were 2 bases for V and 7 bases for J; bases not matched to a gene: 6. The germline CDR1 and CDR2 sequences are MNHNS and SASEGT. The CDR3 here is CASSEIPGGRGYTF. In DNA, the CDR3 is TGTGCCAGCAGTGAAATCCCAGGGGGCCGTGGCTACACCTTC.

This chain uses TRBV29-1 with TRBJ2-5; 16 bases are a match to TRBD2. Per the germline V gene, CDR1 is SQVTM and CDR2 is ANQGSEA. V was pared by 5 bases and J by 3 bases, with 3 bases of the junction left unmatched. This CDR3 comprises 15 residues. CDR3 nucleotides: TGCAGCGTTCCTGGGACTAGCGGGGGGGAAGAGACCCAGTACTTC. This sequence encodes CSVPGTSGGEETQYF.

This clone has just a few counts. The rearrangement links TRBV11-2 to TRBJ2-1; D is uncertain. The CDR3 extends over 13 amino acids. Germline CDR1 is SGHAT and CDR2 is FQNNGV. Trimming left V 5 bases short and J 4 bases short, with 9 bases between. The CDR3 reads CASSPRLYNEQFF. In DNA form, the CDR3 reads TGTGCCAGCAGCCCTAGGCTTTACAATGAGCAGTTCTTC.

The rearrangement links TRBV27 to TRBJ2-7, with D maybe TRBD1 (7 bases). Germline V lookup: CDR1 MNHEY, CDR2 SMNVEV (reference sequence). The CDR3 loop spans 16 amino acids. V lost 3 bases, J lost 6 bases, and 21 bases lay in between. CDR3 DNA sequence: TGTGCCAGCAGTTTGGGGAGTGGAGGGGGCGCGTCCGAGCAGTACTTC. Translation gives CASSLGSGGGASEQYF.